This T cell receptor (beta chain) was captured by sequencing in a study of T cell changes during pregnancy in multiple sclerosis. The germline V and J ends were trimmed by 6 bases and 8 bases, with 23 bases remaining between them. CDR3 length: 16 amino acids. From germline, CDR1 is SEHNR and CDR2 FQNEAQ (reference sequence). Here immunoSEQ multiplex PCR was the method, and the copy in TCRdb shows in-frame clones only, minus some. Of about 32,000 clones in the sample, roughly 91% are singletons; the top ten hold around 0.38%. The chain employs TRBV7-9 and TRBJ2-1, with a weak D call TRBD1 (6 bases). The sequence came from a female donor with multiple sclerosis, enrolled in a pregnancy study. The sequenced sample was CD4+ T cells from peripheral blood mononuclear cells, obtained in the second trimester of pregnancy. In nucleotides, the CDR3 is TGTGCCAGCAGATCACCCCCCAGGGGAGTTAGGGATGAGCAGTTCTTC. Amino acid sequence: CASRSPPRGVRDEQFF.